This T cell receptor (beta chain) was profiled in a study of T cells in Graves' hyperthyroidism and ophthalmopathy. Findings and caveats of the study: Researchers found most expanded thyroid clonotypes above 0.001 in blood as well.

RNA transcripts served as the template for amplifying TCR beta CDR3 regions. HTBI primers were employed in a first-round RT-PCR of the TCR CDR3. TCRdb reprocessed the multiplex PCR reads with MiXCR, giving one entry per CDR3 protein. This table has about 840,000 distinct CDR3 sequences, approximately 40% appearing once. For Graves' hyperthyroidism to be stable, ophthalmopathy could not progress within 18 months. Uncontrolled infections, other autoimmune diseases, pregnancy or lactation led to exclusion of patients. A word on this clonotype: Antigen specificity is unknown.

Germline CDR1 and CDR2: MNHNS and SASEGT. V was trimmed by 0 bases and J by 0 bases, leaving 12 bases between them. The CDR3 runs 16 residues. The source material was blood. The origin of this receptor is a man between 18 and 35 years old with Graves' hyperthyroidism. The chain has TRBV6-1 and TRBJ2-7, with D unresolved. Written as DNA, the CDR3 is TGTGCCAGCAGTGAAGCTGGCAGACCTTCCTCCTACGAGCAGTACTTC. Amino acids: CASSEAGRPSSYEQYF.